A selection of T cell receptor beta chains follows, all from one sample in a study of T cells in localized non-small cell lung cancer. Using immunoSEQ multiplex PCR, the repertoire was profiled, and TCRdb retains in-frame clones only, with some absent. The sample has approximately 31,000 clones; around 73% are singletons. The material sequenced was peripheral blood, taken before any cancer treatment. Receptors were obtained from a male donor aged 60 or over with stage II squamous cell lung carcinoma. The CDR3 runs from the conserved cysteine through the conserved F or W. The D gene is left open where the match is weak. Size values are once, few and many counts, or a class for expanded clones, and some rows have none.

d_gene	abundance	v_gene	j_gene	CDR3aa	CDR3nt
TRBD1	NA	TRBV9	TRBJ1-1	CASSARQGVNTEAFF	TGTGCCAGCAGCGCGCGACAGGGCGTGAACACTGAAGCTTTCTTT
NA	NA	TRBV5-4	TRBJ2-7	CASSPGLLYEQYF	TGTGCCAGCAGCCCTGGACTTCTCTACGAGCAGTACTTC
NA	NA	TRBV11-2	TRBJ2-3	CASSFNLFSDTQYF	TGTGCCAGCAGCTTTAACCTATTCTCGGATACGCAGTATTTT
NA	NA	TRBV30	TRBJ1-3	CAWSPDSGNTIYF	TGTGCCTGGAGTCCTGACTCTGGAAACACCATATATTTT
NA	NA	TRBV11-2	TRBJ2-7	CASSFSPTRDYEQYF	TGTGCCAGCAGCTTTTCCCCGACGCGGGACTACGAGCAGTACTTC
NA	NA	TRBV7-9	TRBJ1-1	CASSLGTPNTEAFF	TGTGCCAGCAGCTTAGGAACCCCGAACACTGAAGCTTTCTTT
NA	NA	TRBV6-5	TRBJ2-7	CASSYGPYEQYF	TGTGCCAGCAGTTACGGTCCCTACGAGCAGTACTTC
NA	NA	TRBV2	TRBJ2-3	CASTGTLVTDTQYF	TGTGCCAGCACCGGGACATTAGTCACAGATACGCAGTATTTT
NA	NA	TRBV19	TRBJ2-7	CASSISPGNGEQYF	TGTGCCAGTAGTATCTCCCCGGGAAATGGCGAGCAGTACTTC
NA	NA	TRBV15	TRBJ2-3	CATSRVGDTQYF	TGTGCCACCAGCAGAGTCGGAGATACGCAGTATTTT
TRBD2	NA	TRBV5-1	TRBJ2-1	CASSLGTSGAYNEQFF	TGCGCCAGCAGCTTAGGGACTAGCGGGGCGTACAATGAGCAGTTCTTC
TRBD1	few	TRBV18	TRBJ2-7	CASSPPDREPEQYF	TGTGCCAGCTCACCCCCCGACAGGGAGCCCGAGCAGTACTTC
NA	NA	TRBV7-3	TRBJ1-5	CASAAGGNQPQHF	TGTGCCAGCGCAGCGGGGGGCAATCAGCCCCAGCATTTT
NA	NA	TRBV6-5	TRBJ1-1	CASSYGPGPVTEAFF	TGTGCCAGCAGTTACGGGCCAGGGCCGGTCACTGAAGCTTTCTTT
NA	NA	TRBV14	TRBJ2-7	CASSHGAYEQYF	TGTGCCAGCAGCCACGGAGCCTACGAGCAGTACTTC
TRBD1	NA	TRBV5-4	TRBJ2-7	CASSLDRANREQYF	TGTGCCAGCAGCTTAGACAGGGCTAATCGCGAGCAGTACTTC
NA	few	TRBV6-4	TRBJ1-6	CASSDSFRGTGLSSPLHF	TGTGCCAGCAGTGACTCCTTTAGGGGGACCGGGCTCTCCTCACCCCTCCACTTT
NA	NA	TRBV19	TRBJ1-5	CASKREQGYQPQHF	TGTGCCAGTAAGCGGGAGCAGGGGTATCAGCCCCAGCATTTT
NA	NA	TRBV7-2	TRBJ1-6	CGAGENNSPLHF	TGTGGGGCAGGGGAGAATAATTCACCCCTCCACTTT
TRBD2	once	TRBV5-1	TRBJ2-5	CASSSSGGETQYF	TGCGCCAGCAGCTCTAGCGGGGGGGAGACCCAGTACTTC